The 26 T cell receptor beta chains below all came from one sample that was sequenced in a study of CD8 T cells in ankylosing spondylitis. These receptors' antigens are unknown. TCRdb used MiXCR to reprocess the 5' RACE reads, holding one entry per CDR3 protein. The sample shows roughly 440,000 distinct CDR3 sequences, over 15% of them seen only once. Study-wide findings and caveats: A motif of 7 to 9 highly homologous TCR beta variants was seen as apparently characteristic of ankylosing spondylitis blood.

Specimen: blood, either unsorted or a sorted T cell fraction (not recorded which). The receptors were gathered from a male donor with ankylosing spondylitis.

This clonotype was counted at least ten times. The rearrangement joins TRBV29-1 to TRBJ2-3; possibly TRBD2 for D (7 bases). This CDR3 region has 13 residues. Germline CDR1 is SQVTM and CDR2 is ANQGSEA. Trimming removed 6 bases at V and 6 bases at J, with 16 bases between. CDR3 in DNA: TGCAGCGTCTTGGATGGGGGGGCGGATACGCAGTATTTT. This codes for CSVLDGGADTQYF.

Here the CDR3 DNA reads TGCGCCAGCAGCCCTACGGGGGGCCTCAATAGGGAGCAGTTCTTC. It yields the protein CASSPTGGLNREQFF. V gene TRBV5-1 combines with J gene TRBJ2-1, with D possibly TRBD2 on 7 matching bases. Germline V CDR1 and CDR2: SGHRS, YFSETQ. The CDR3 has 15 amino acids. Trimming removed 4 bases at V and 10 bases at J, with 21 bases between.

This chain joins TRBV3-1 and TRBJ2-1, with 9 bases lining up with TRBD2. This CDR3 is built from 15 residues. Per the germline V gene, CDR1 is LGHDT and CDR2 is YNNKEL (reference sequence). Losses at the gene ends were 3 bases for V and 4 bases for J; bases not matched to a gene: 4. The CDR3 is CASSQQRGAYNEQFF. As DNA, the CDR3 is TGTGCCAGCAGCCAGCAGCGGGGGGCTTACAATGAGCAGTTCTTC.

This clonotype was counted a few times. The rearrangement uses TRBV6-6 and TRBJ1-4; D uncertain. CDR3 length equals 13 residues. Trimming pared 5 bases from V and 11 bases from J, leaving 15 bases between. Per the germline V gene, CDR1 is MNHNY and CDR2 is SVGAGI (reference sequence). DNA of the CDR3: TGTGCCAGCAGTCCCGCGGGGTCGGAGAAACTGTTTTTT. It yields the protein CASSPAGSEKLFF.

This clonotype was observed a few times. This chain's CDR3 is CASSLESWGEVVGAFF. In DNA, the CDR3 is TGCGCCAGCAGCTTGGAAAGTTGGGGGGAGGTGGTTGGAGCTTTCTTT. This chain joins TRBV5-1 and TRBJ1-1; tentative D call: TRBD1 (5 bases). The ends were cut back, 0 bases at V and 10 bases at J, with 22 bases in the middle. This CDR3 comprises 16 residues. Germline-derived CDR1 and CDR2 are SGHRS and YFSETQ.

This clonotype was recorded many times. The CDR3 region is CASSPDRAGNTIYF. CDR3 in DNA: TGTGCCAGCAGCCCGGACAGGGCTGGAAACACCATATATTTT. The chain joins TRBV12-3 or TRBV12-4 to TRBJ1-3; TRBD1 agrees at 8 bases. V was clipped by 6 bases and J by 2 bases; unmatched bases: 3. The CDR3 covers 14 residues.

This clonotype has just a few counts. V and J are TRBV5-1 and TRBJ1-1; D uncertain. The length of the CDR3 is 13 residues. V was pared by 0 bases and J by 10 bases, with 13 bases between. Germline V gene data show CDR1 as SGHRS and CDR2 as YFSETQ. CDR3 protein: CASSLAEGYVAFF. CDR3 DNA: TGCGCCAGCAGCTTGGCGGAAGGATACGTAGCTTTCTTT.

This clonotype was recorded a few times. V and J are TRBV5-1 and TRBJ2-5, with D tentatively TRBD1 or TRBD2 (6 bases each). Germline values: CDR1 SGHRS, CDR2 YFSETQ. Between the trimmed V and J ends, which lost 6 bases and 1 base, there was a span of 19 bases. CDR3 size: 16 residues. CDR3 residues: CASTGNGGRGQETQYF. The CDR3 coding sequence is TGCGCCAGCACCGGGAACGGGGGCAGGGGCCAAGAGACCCAGTACTTC. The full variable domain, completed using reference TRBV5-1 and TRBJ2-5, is KAGVTQTPRYLIKTRGQQVTLSCSPISGHRSVSWYQQTPGQGLQFLFEYFSETQRNKGNFPGRFSGRQFSNSRSEMNVSTLELGDSALYLCASTGNGGRGQETQYFGPGTRLLVL.

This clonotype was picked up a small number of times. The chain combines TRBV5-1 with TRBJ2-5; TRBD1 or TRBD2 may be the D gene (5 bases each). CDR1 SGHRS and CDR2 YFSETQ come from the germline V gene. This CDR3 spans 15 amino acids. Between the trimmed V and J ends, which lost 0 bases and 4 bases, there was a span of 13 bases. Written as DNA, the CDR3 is TGCGCCAGCAGCTTGGAGGCGGGTAGGGGAGAGACCCAGTACTTC. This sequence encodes CASSLEAGRGETQYF.

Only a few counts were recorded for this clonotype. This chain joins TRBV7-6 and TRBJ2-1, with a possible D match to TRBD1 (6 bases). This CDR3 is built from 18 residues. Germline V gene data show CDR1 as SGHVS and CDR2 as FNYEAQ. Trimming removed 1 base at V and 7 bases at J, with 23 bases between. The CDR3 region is CASSLEVSGASKGNEQFF. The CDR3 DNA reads TGTGCCAGCAGCTTAGAAGTCTCAGGGGCTTCAAAGGGGAATGAGCAGTTCTTC.

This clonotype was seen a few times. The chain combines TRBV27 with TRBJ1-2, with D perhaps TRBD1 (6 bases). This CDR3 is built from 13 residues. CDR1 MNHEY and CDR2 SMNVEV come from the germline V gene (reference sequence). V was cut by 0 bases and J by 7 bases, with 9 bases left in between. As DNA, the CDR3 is TGTGCCAGCAGTTTATCCGGGGGCGGTGGCTACACCTTC. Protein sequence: CASSLSGGGGYTF.

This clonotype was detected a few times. In DNA form, the CDR3 reads TGTGCCAGCAGTTCAGGACAGTTACTGGGCTACGAGCAGTACTTC. Its translation: CASSSGQLLGYEQYF. V usage is TRBV7-2 and J usage is TRBJ2-7; D is possibly TRBD1 (6 bases). The V end lost 6 bases, the J end lost 3 bases, and 18 bases lay between the germline ends. This CDR3 comprises 15 residues. In germline, CDR1 is SGHTA, CDR2 FQGNSA.

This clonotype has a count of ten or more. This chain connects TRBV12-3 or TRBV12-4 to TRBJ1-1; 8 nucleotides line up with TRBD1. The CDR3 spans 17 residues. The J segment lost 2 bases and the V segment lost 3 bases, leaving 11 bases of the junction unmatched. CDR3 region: CASSLYGTGAVNTEAFF. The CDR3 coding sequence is TGTGCCAGCAGTTTGTACGGGACAGGCGCGGTAAACACTGAAGCTTTCTTT.

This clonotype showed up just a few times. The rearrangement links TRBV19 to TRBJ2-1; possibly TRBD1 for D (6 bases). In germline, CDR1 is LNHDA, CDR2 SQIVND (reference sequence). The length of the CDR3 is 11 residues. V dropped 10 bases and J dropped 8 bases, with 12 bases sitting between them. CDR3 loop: CATSQGHEQFF. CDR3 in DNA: TGTGCCACTTCACAGGGTCATGAGCAGTTCTTC.

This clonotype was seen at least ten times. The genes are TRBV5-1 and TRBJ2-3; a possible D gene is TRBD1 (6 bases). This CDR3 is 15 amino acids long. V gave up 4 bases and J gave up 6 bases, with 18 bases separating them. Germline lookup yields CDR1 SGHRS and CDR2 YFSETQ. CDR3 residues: CASSRLDSVVDTQYF. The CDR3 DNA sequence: TGCGCCAGCAGCCGCCTGGACAGCGTTGTCGATACGCAGTATTTT.

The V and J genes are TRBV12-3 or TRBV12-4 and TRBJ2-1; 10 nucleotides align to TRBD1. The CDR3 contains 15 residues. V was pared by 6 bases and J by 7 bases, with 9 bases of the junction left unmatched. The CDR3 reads CASRISGQGRNEQFF. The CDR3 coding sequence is TGTGCCAGCAGAATATCGGGACAGGGGAGAAATGAGCAGTTCTTC.

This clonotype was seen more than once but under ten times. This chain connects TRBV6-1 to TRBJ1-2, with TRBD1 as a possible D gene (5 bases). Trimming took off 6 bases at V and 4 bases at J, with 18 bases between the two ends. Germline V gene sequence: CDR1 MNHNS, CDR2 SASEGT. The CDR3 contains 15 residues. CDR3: CASSGNGAGGYGYTF. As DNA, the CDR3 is TGTGCCAGCAGCGGCAATGGGGCCGGCGGCTATGGCTACACCTTC.

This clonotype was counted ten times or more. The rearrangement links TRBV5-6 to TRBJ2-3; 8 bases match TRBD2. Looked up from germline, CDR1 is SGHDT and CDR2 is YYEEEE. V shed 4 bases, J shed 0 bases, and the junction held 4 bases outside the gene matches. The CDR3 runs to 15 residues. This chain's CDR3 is CASSPGGRSTDTQYF. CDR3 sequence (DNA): TGTGCCAGCAGCCCGGGGGGGCGGAGCACAGATACGCAGTATTTT.

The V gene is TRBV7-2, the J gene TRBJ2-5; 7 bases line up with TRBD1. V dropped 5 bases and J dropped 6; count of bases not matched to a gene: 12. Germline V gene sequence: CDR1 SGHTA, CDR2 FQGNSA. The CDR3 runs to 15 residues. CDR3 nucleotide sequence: TGTGCCAGCAGCGGGGTCGGGACAGCCCTGAAGACCCAGTACTTC. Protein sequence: CASSGVGTALKTQYF.

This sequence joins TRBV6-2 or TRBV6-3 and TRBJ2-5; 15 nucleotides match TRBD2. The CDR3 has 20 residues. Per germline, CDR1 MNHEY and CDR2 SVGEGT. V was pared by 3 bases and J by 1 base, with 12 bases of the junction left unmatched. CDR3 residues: CASSYPPGLAGGGIQETQYF. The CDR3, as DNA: TGTGCCAGCAGTTATCCCCCTGGACTAGCGGGAGGGGGGATCCAAGAGACCCAGTACTTC.

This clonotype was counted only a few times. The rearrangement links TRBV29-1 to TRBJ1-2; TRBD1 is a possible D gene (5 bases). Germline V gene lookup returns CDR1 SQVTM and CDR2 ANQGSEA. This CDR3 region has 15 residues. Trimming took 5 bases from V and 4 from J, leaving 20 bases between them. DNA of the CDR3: TGCAGCGTTCGGTTGGGGGTTATAGGCGGCTATGGCTACACCTTC. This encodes CSVRLGVIGGYGYTF.

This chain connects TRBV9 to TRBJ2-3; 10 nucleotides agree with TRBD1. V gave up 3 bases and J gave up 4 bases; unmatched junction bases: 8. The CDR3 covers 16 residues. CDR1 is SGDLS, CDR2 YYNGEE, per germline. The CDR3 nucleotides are TGTGCCAGCAGCGCCACGACAGGGGGCGCGGCAGATACGCAGTATTTT. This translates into CASSATTGGAADTQYF.

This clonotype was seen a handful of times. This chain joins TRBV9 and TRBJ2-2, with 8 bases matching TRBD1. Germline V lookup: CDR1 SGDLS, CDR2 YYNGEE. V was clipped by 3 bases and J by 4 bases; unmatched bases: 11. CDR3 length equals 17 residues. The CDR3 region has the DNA TGTGCCAGCAGCGGAGGACAGGGTGGGCTCTTCACCGGGGAGCTGTTTTTT. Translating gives CASSGGQGGLFTGELFF.

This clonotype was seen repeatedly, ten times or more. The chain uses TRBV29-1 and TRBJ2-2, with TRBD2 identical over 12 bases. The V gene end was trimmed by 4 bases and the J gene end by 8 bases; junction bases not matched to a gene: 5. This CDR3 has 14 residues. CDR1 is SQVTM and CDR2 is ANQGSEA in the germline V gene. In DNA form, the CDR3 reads TGCAGCGTTGGTACTAGCGGGAGGACTGGGGAGCTGTTTTTT. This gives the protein CSVGTSGRTGELFF.

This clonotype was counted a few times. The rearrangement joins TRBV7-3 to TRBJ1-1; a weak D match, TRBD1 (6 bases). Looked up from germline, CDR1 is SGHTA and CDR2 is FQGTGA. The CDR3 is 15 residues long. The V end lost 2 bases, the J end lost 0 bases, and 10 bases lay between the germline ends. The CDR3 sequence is CASSLRGGMNTEAFF. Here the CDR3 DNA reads TGTGCCAGCAGCTTACGCGGGGGCATGAACACTGAAGCTTTCTTT.

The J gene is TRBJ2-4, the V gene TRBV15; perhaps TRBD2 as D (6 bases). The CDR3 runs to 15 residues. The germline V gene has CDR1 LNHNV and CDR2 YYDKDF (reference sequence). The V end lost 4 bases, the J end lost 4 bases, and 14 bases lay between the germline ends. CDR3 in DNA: TGTGCCACCAGCAAAGGAGGGAGAGGGAAAAACATTCAGTACTTC. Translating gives CATSKGGRGKNIQYF.